The 25 T cell receptor beta chains below all came from one sample that was sequenced in a study of blood T cell repertoires in COVID-19. TCRdb keeps only in-frame clones here, not all; method: immunoSEQ multiplex PCR. In the table there are fewer than 150,000 clones, less than 85% of which are singletons. What was sequenced was peripheral blood. The receptor set was obtained from a human donor in a cohort sampled during active COVID-19.

This clone was counted a few times. This chain joins TRBV19 and TRBJ1-2; no firm D call. The CDR3 contains 13 residues. Trimming removed 1 base at V and 2 bases at J, with 5 bases between. Germline CDR1 is LNHDA and CDR2 is SQIVND (reference sequence). CDR3 in DNA: TGTGCCAGTAGTATAGCTCCCAACTATGGCTACACCTTC. It specifies CASSIAPNYGYTF.

The chain employs TRBV5-6 and TRBJ1-2; D gene ambiguous. CDR3 size: 13 residues. Germline V gives CDR1 SGHDT, CDR2 YYEEEE. V dropped 0 bases and J dropped 6 bases, with 9 bases sitting between them. The DNA for the CDR3 is TGTGCCAGCAGCTTGGTCCAGGAAAATGGCTACACCTTC. Residues: CASSLVQENGYTF. The full variable domain, in which reference TRBV5-6 and TRBJ1-2 provide the parts outside the CDR3, is DAGVTQSPTHLIKTRGQQVTLRCSPKSGHDTVSWYQQALGQGPQFIFQYYEEEERQRGNFPDRFSGHQFPNYSSELNVNALLLGDSALYLCASSLVQENGYTFGSGTRLTVV.

This clone was seen only a few times. The chain employs TRBV30 and TRBJ1-5; no firm D call. Per germline, CDR1 GTSNPN and CDR2 SVGIG (reference sequence). V was trimmed by 0 bases and J by 5 bases, leaving 8 bases between them. The CDR3 consists of 13 residues. The CDR3 spells CAWSVNGDQPQHF. The CDR3 DNA sequence: TGTGCCTGGAGTGTAAACGGGGATCAGCCCCAGCATTTT.

The chain links TRBV5-1 to TRBJ2-3, with 10 bases matching TRBD1. V lost 2 bases to trimming and J lost 3 bases; unmatched junction nucleotides: 6. Per the germline V gene, CDR1 is SGHRS and CDR2 is YFSETQ. The CDR3 covers 16 residues. The chain's CDR3 is CASSLRGTGVTDTQYF. The CDR3 coding sequence is TGCGCCAGCAGCTTACGTGGGACAGGGGTGACAGATACGCAGTATTTT.

V gene TRBV16 combines with J gene TRBJ2-5, with 10 bases identical to TRBD1. The V gene end was trimmed by 4 bases and the J gene end by 4 bases; junction bases not matched to a gene: 3. CDR3 length equals 14 residues. Germline V gene lookup returns CDR1 KGHSY and CDR2 FQNENV. For the CDR3, the DNA is TGTGCCAGCAGCCGACAGGGGGCCGGAGAGACCCAGTACTTC. It specifies CASSRQGAGETQYF. The full variable domain, rest sourced from reference TRBV16 and TRBJ2-5, is GEEVAQTPKHLVRGEGQKAKLYCAPIKGHSYVFWYQQVLKNEFKFLISFQNENVFDETGMPKERFSAKCLPNSPCSLEIQATKLEDSAVYFCASSRQGAGETQYFGPGTRLLVL.

This rearrangement joins TRBV6-4 to TRBJ2-3; TRBD2 aligns across 14 bases. This CDR3 has 18 residues. Germline trimming cut 2 bases from V and 4 bases from J; bases unmatched to any gene: 8. Germline loops: CDR1 MRHNA, CDR2 SNTAGT. CDR3 DNA: TGTGCCAGCAGTGACGGCCCCTCGACTAGCGGGGGGGCAGATACGCAGTATTTT. Protein sequence: CASSDGPSTSGGADTQYF.

The sample holds many counts of this clone. The V and J genes are TRBV15 and TRBJ1-5; weak D call: TRBD1 (5 bases). V lost 0 bases, J lost 2 bases, and 17 bases lay in between. The CDR3 runs to 18 residues. CDR1 is LNHNV, CDR2 YYDKDF, per germline (reference sequence). CDR3 bases: TGTGCCACCAGCAGAGATCCCCCAGGGAGGACGGGCAATCAGCCCCAGCATTTT. Protein: CATSRDPPGRTGNQPQHF.

The genes are TRBV14 and TRBJ1-1; no clear D gene. Trimming removed 5 bases at V and 1 base at J, with 11 bases between. Looked up from germline, CDR1 is SGHDN and CDR2 is FVKESK. CDR3 length: 14 residues. The DNA of the CDR3 is TGTGCCAGCAGCTCCCGGGTACGGAACACTGAAGCTTTCTTT. Encoded protein: CASSSRVRNTEAFF.

This chain joins TRBV7-2 and TRBJ1-3; D gene ambiguous. CDR3 length equals 16 residues. V was trimmed by 4 bases and J by 4 bases, leaving 17 bases between them. The germline V gene has CDR1 SGHTA and CDR2 FQGNSA. In DNA, the CDR3 is TGTGCCAGCAGCTCCACGCGGGCAGGTCTCGGAAACACCATATATTTT. It codes for CASSSTRAGLGNTIYF.

The rearrangement links TRBV9 to TRBJ2-3, with a weak D call TRBD1 (5 bases). V was clipped by 1 base and J by 1 base, with 10 bases between them. The length of the CDR3 is 15 residues. CDR1 and CDR2 (germline): SGDLS, YYNGEE. The CDR3 DNA follows: TGTGCCAGCAGCGTATTGCAGGGCCGCACAGATACGCAGTATTTT. Translation gives CASSVLQGRTDTQYF.

This clone has just a few counts. The chain uses TRBV15 and TRBJ1-5, with a tentative D call TRBD1 (6 bases). V dropped 1 base and J dropped 5 bases, with 15 bases sitting between them. Germline CDR1 reads LNHNV; CDR2 reads YYDKDF (reference sequence). The CDR3 consists of 16 residues. CDR3 residues: CATSRGRLGGDQPQHF. The CDR3 DNA sequence: TGTGCCACCAGCAGAGGACGGTTAGGGGGTGATCAGCCCCAGCATTTT.

V and J are TRBV4-2 and TRBJ2-5; 10 positions agree with TRBD2. V shed 2 bases and J 5 bases; nucleotides not matched to a gene: 17. CDR1 is LGHNA, CDR2 YNFKEQ, per germline. The CDR3 has 19 amino acids. The CDR3 DNA reads TGTGCCAGCAGCCAAAGGACGCCCGAAGCGGGGGGGCTGGGGGAGACCCAGTACTTC. The encoded protein is CASSQRTPEAGGLGETQYF.

The genes are TRBV6-1 and TRBJ1-1; D may be TRBD1 (5 bases). The germline CDR1 and CDR2 sequences are MNHNS and SASEGT. This CDR3 region has 16 residues. The V gene lost 4 bases and the J gene lost 1 base, with 16 bases spanning the gap. In DNA form, the CDR3 reads TGTGCCAGCAGTGGGGGGAGGGTTAGCCAGAACACTGAAGCTTTCTTT. Residues: CASSGGRVSQNTEAFF.

The chain is built from TRBV5-1 and TRBJ2-3; a weak D match, TRBD1 (6 bases). The CDR3 spans 15 residues. The V and J ends lost 4 bases and 2 bases respectively, with 14 bases between them. CDR1 and CDR2 from the germline V gene are SGHRS and YFSETQ. Written as DNA, the CDR3 is TGCGCCAGCAGCCATGGACAGCTACCCACAGATACGCAGTATTTT. Its protein product is CASSHGQLPTDTQYF. Filled out from reference TRBV5-1 and TRBJ2-3, the complete variable domain reads KAGVTQTPRYLIKTRGQQVTLSCSPISGHRSVSWYQQTPGQGLQFLFEYFSETQRNKGNFPGRFSGRQFSNSRSEMNVSTLELGDSALYLCASSHGQLPTDTQYFGPGTRLTVL.

This clone was counted a single time. The chain links TRBV5-4 to TRBJ2-5; 7 bases line up with TRBD1. The V gene end was trimmed by 3 bases and the J gene end by 4 bases; junction bases not matched to a gene: 9. The CDR3 length is 15 residues. The germline V gene has CDR1 SGHNT and CDR2 YYREEE (reference sequence). DNA for the CDR3: TGTGCCAGCAGCTCAGGGGGTGTTACAAGAGAGACCCAGTACTTC. This sequence encodes CASSSGGVTRETQYF.

This chain joins TRBV6-5 and TRBJ1-2; the match to TRBD1 covers 8 bases. V gave up 6 bases and J gave up 8 bases; unmatched junction bases: 11. The CDR3 is 14 residues long. The V gene's germline CDR1 is MNHEY and CDR2 SVGAGI. The chain's CDR3 is CASSKGQAWQGYTF. The CDR3 nucleotides read TGTGCCAGCAGCAAGGGACAGGCCTGGCAGGGCTACACCTTC.

The chain combines TRBV5-4 with TRBJ2-7; the D gene is possibly TRBD2 (6 bases). This CDR3 contains 13 residues. Germline V gene sequence: CDR1 SGHNT, CDR2 YYREEE (reference sequence). Trimming removed 0 bases from V and 6 bases from J, with 10 bases in between. The CDR3, as DNA: TGTGCCAGCAGCTTGGAACCAGCGGGCGAGCAGTACTTC. As protein: CASSLEPAGEQYF.

The J gene is TRBJ2-3, the V gene TRBV27; D is uncertain. Germline lookup yields CDR1 MNHEY and CDR2 SMNVEV (reference sequence). Between the trimmed V and J ends, which lost 7 bases and 6 bases, there was a span of 20 bases. The CDR3 has 15 residues. The CDR3 sequence is CASISDLSGSDTQYF. The CDR3, as DNA: TGTGCCAGCATCTCCGACTTGTCCGGGTCGGATACGCAGTATTTT.

The chain has TRBV20-1 and TRBJ2-3, with TRBD2 as a possible D gene (6 bases). The CDR3 is made up of 16 amino acids. Looked up from germline, CDR1 is DFQATT and CDR2 is SNEGSKA (reference sequence). Trimming cost V 3 bases and J 4 bases, with 20 bases left between them. CDR3 protein: CSASGGIVAESDTQYF. In DNA form, the CDR3 reads TGCAGTGCTAGTGGGGGGATAGTAGCGGAATCAGATACGCAGTATTTT.

The chain couples TRBV28 to TRBJ2-4; 9 bases are a match to TRBD1. CDR1 and CDR2 from the germline V gene are MDHEN and SYDVKM. Trimming removed 5 bases from V and 7 bases from J; junction bases left unmatched: 9. The length of the CDR3 is 15 residues. CDR3 amino acids: CASSQIEGQGNIQYF. In DNA form, the CDR3 reads TGTGCCAGCAGTCAAATTGAGGGACAGGGTAACATTCAGTACTTC.

The genes are TRBV10-3 and TRBJ1-3, with D perhaps matching TRBD1 (6 bases). The CDR3 contains 16 residues. Trimming removed 0 bases from V and 0 bases from J, with 9 bases in between. Germline lookup yields CDR1 ENHRY and CDR2 SYGVKD. CDR3 nucleotide sequence: TGTGCCATCAGTGAGTCACAGGGAAACTCTGGAAACACCATATATTTT. Encoded protein: CAISESQGNSGNTIYF.

Of note for this clone: This specimen includes other DNA sequences encoding the same CDR3. V usage is TRBV7-9 and J usage is TRBJ2-2, with D unclear. Germline V gene lookup returns CDR1 SEHNR and CDR2 FQNEAQ (reference sequence). This CDR3 has 13 amino acids. Trimming left V 0 bases short and J 5 bases short, with 4 bases between. Here the CDR3 reads CASSLASTGELFF. The CDR3 nucleotides are TGTGCCAGCAGCTTAGCCTCGACCGGGGAGCTGTTTTTT.

A word on this clone: The junction shows a germline mismatch at one end, possibly a read error. This chain joins TRBV7-7 and TRBJ1-6; the match to TRBD1 covers 7 bases. This CDR3 has 16 amino acids. In germline, CDR1 is SSHAT, CDR2 FNYEAQ (reference sequence). The CDR3 here is CASSKPPTGLNSPLHF. As DNA, the CDR3 is TGTGCTAGCAGCAAACCCCCGACAGGGTTGAATTCACCCCTCCACTTT.

This clone was seen a few times. The chain recombines TRBV4-1 with TRBJ2-3, with D maybe TRBD1 (5 bases). This CDR3 is 12 amino acids long. Germline lookup yields CDR1 MGHRA and CDR2 YSYEKL. The V gene lost 4 bases and the J gene lost 4 bases, with 6 bases spanning the gap. The CDR3 loop is CASSLGADTQYF. The CDR3 nucleotides are TGCGCCAGCAGCCTAGGGGCAGATACGCAGTATTTT.

CDR3 amino acids: CASSQKNSRTANQPQHF. CDR3 nucleotides: TGTGCCAGCAGCCAAAAAAACTCGAGGACAGCTAATCAGCCCCAGCATTTT. The rearrangement links TRBV3-1 (or the pseudogene TRBV3-2) to TRBJ1-5; TRBD1 might be the D (6 bases). The CDR3 consists of 17 residues. Trimming pared 2 bases from V and 4 bases from J, leaving 18 bases between. CDR1 is LGHDT, CDR2 YNNKEL, per germline (reference sequence).